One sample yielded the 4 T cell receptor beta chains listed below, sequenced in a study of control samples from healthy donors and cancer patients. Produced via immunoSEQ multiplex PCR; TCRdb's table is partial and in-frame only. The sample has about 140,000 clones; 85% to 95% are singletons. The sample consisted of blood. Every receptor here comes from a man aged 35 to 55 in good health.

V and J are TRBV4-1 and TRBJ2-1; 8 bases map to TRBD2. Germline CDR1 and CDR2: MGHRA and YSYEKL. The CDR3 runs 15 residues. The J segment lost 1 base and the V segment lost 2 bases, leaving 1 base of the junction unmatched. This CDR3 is CASSQIAGSYNEQFF. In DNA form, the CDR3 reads TGCGCCAGCAGCCAAATAGCGGGGTCCTACAATGAGCAGTTCTTC.

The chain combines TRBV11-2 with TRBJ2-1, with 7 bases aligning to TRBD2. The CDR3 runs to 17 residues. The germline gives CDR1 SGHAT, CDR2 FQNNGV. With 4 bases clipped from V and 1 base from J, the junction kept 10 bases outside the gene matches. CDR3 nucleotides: TGTGCCAGCAGCTCGGTGATAGCGGGTCCATCCTACAATGAGCAGTTCTTC. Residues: CASSSVIAGPSYNEQFF.

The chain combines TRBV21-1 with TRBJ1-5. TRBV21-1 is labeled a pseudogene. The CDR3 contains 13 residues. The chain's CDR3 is CASSKQGGQPQHF. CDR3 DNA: TGTGCCAGCAGCAAACAGGGAGGTCAGCCCCAGCATTTT.

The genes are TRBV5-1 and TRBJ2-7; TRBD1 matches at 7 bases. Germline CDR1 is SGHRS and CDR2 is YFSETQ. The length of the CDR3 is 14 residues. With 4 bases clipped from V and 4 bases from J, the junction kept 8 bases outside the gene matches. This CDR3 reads CASSPEGRGYEQYF. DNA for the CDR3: TGCGCCAGCAGCCCCGAGGGCAGGGGGTACGAGCAGTACTTC.